This TCR beta chain was sequenced in a study of cytomegalovirus exposure and HLA in healthy donors. PCR was performed using 60 Vbeta and 13 Jbeta primers. As originally analysed: A later analysis counted 70 million to 85 million unique TCR beta chains, 10 million to 12 million shared. The table came from immunoSEQ multiplex PCR; TCRdb's copy has only in-frame clones and leaves some out. V, J and clone size derive from that table, while D and trimming were established from the DNA sequence. The profile shows around 160,000 clones, roughly 85% of them singletons. With V trimmed by 3 bases and J by 1 base, 2 bases remained unmatched. The germline V gene has CDR1 SGHDN and CDR2 FVKESK. The CDR3 has 15 amino acids.

The chain uses TRBV14 and TRBJ2-3, with 9 bases fitting TRBD2. Material for sequencing was PBMCs. The sequence came from a male donor in good health and CMV-seropositive. The CDR3: CASSQVAGGTDTQYF. CDR3 sequence (DNA): TGTGCCAGCAGCCAGGTAGCGGGAGGCACAGATACGCAGTATTTT.